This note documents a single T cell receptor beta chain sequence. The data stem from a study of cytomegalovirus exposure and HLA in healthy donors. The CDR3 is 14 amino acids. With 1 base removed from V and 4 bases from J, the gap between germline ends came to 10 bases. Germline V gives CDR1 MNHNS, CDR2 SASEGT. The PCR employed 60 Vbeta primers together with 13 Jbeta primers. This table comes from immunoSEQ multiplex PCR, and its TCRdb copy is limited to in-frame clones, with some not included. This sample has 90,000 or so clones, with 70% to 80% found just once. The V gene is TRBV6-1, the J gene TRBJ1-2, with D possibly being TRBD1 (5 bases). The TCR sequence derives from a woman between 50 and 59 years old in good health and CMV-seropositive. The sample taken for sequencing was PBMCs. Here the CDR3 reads CASSEGRGVYGYTF. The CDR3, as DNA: TGTGCCAGCAGTGAAGGGAGGGGAGTCTATGGCTACACCTTC.